One and the same sample provided the 17 T cell receptor beta chains below, sequenced in a study of preoperative IRX-2 immunotherapy in early breast cancer. This table comes from immunoSEQ multiplex PCR, and its TCRdb copy is limited to in-frame clones, with some not included. The sample includes 25,000 to 30,000 clones, roughly four fifths of them seen just once. Treatment reported: preoperative locoregional IRX-2 cytokine immunotherapy. This specimen consisted of lymph node tissue, obtained after IRX-2 immunotherapy. These receptor sequences come from a human donor with breast cancer.

CDR3 nucleotides: TGTGCCAGCAGCTTTCGTGTTTACAATGAGCAGTTCTTC. This translates into CASSFRVYNEQFF. This chain links TRBV7-1 with TRBJ2-1; no reliable D call. TRBV7-1 is given ORF status, its function remaining uncertain. Trimming took off 4 bases at V and 4 bases at J, with 8 bases between the two ends. The CDR3 is 13 amino acids.

This chain joins TRBV11-3 and TRBJ2-7, with TRBD2 matching over 12 bases. The CDR3 sequence is 18 residues long. Per germline, CDR1 SGHNT and CDR2 YENEEA. V was clipped by 6 bases and J by 5 bases; unmatched bases: 17. The CDR3 spells CASRDIPTGLAGSHEQYF. The CDR3 nucleotides are TGTGCCAGCAGAGACATCCCCACCGGACTAGCGGGATCCCACGAGCAGTACTTC.

The rearrangement links TRBV19 to TRBJ2-2; D unclear. The germline V gene encodes CDR1 LNHDA and CDR2 SQIVND (reference sequence). The length of the CDR3 is 13 residues. Trimming stripped 4 bases from V and 4 bases from J, with 7 bases between. Written as DNA, the CDR3 is TGTGCCAGTAGTACCTCGGGCACCGGGGAGCTGTTTTTT. Its protein product is CASSTSGTGELFF.

The chain uses TRBV19 and TRBJ2-7, with 12 nucleotides matching TRBD1. Germline values: CDR1 LNHDA, CDR2 SQIVND (reference sequence). Trimming cost V 4 bases and J 6 bases; bases outside gene matches: 13. This CDR3 has 17 amino acids. The CDR3 loop reads CASSNDRDRGRIGEQYF. CDR3 sequence (DNA): TGTGCCAGTAGTAACGACCGGGACAGGGGGCGCATTGGCGAGCAGTACTTC.

The chain uses TRBV11-3 and TRBJ2-2, with D unclear. The CDR3 runs 14 residues. V lost 3 bases and J lost 4, with 9 bases in between. Germline CDR1 SGHNT, CDR2 YENEEA. CDR3 coding DNA: TGTGCCAGCAGCTTGCAACTTGCCACCGGGGAGCTGTTTTTT. Its translation is CASSLQLATGELFF.

The V gene is TRBV6-8, the J gene TRBJ1-1; 7 bases map to TRBD1. The CDR3 loop spans 13 amino acids. Unmatched junction bases numbered 8, after V lost 8 bases and J lost 5 bases. CDR1 is MNHGY and CDR2 is SAAAGT in the germline V gene. The CDR3, as DNA: TGTGCCAGCCTTAGACAGGGTGGGACTGAAGCTTTCTTT. As protein: CASLRQGGTEAFF.

The chain has TRBV11-3 and TRBJ2-5, with 7 bases lining up with TRBD1. The ends lost 5 bases at V and 5 bases at J; junction bases unmatched: 8. There are 14 residues in the CDR3. Germline loops: CDR1 SGHNT, CDR2 YENEEA. The CDR3: CASSQGDTRETQYF. The CDR3 bases are TGTGCCAGCAGCCAGGGGGACACAAGGGAGACCCAGTACTTC.

This clone occurred once. A read error may produce the germline difference seen at one junction end. The J gene is TRBJ2-1, the V gene TRBV6-8; D remains ambiguous. Looked up from germline, CDR1 is MNHGY and CDR2 is SAAAGT. The CDR3 has 12 residues. DNA for the CDR3: TGTGCCATCAGTCAATTGATGAATGAGCAGTTCTTC. Translated, it gives CAISQLMNEQFF.

The chain links TRBV10-1 to TRBJ1-1; possibly TRBD1 for D (6 bases). The CDR3 has 14 amino acids. From germline, CDR1 is WNHNN and CDR2 SYGVQD (reference sequence). The V end was cut by 8 bases, the J end by 1 base, with 14 bases between. The CDR3 reads CASSKGHPNTEAFF. DNA of the CDR3: TGCGCCAGCTCGAAGGGACACCCGAACACTGAAGCTTTCTTT.

The chain has TRBV1 and TRBJ2-7; TRBD2 was called by the table and not checked on the DNA. TRBV1 is a pseudogene locus. The CDR3 consists of 17 residues. The CDR3 is CASSLTPSGRSSYEQYF. The CDR3, as DNA: TGCGCCAGCAGCCTTACGCCCAGCGGGAGAAGCTCCTACGAGCAGTACTTC.

This clone was recorded once. The rearrangement joins TRBV28 to TRBJ2-4; D perhaps matches TRBD1 (6 bases). Germline lookup yields CDR1 MDHEN and CDR2 SYDVKM. The V gene lost 4 bases and the J gene lost 0 bases, with 10 bases spanning the gap. This CDR3 is 15 amino acids long. The CDR3 reads CASSSGQTAKNIQYF. The CDR3 nucleotides read TGTGCCAGCAGTTCGGGACAAACAGCCAAAAACATTCAGTACTTC.

The chain has TRBV6-8 and TRBJ2-5, with 11 positions matching TRBD2. This CDR3 has 14 residues. Losses at the gene ends were 6 bases for V and 5 bases for J; bases not matched to a gene: 5. The germline CDR1 and CDR2 sequences are MNHGY and SAAAGT. CDR3 DNA sequence: TGTGCCAGCAGATTAGCGGGAGGGCCGGAGACCCAGTACTTC. It encodes CASRLAGGPETQYF.

This clone has just a few counts. The V and J genes are TRBV10-2 and TRBJ2-7, with TRBD1 identical over 10 bases. The CDR3 loop spans 13 amino acids. J lost 7 bases, V lost 8 bases, and 8 bases had no gene match. Germline CDR1 reads WSHSY; CDR2 reads SAAADI. The CDR3: CASFRQGASEQYF. In nucleotides, the CDR3 is TGCGCCAGCTTCCGACAGGGGGCTTCTGAGCAGTACTTC.

This chain links TRBV11-3 with TRBJ2-2; the match to TRBD2 covers 7 bases. The junction had 10 bases not matched to a gene; V was cut back by 3 bases and J by 3 bases. Germline CDR1 is SGHNT and CDR2 is YENEEA. The CDR3 covers 17 residues. The CDR3: CASSFSRREKYTGELFF. The CDR3 DNA reads as TGTGCCAGCAGCTTTTCGCGGCGGGAGAAGTACACCGGGGAGCTGTTTTTT.

The chain is built from TRBV4-1 and TRBJ2-2; 10 bases map to TRBD2. The germline gives CDR1 MGHRA, CDR2 YSYEKL. The CDR3 length is 17 residues. V lost 1 base and J lost 6; bases outside the gene matches: 8. CDR3 DNA sequence: TGCGCCAGCAGCCAAGGTTCCTCTAGCGGGAGTGCCGGGGAGCTGTTTTTT. Protein sequence: CASSQGSSSGSAGELFF.

J is TRBJ2-1 and V is TRBV6-8; 7 bases match TRBD2. The CDR3 spans 14 residues. Trimming took 10 bases from V and 1 from J; bases not matched to a gene: 7. Germline V gene data show CDR1 as MNHGY and CDR2 as SAAAGT. In nucleotides, the CDR3 is TGTGCCATCAGCGGAGCGGGGTCCTACAATGAGCAGTTCTTC. This sequence encodes CAISGAGSYNEQFF.

V is TRBV6-8 and J is TRBJ2-1; D gene unclear. V lost 4 bases and J lost 8, with 21 bases in between. The germline V gene has CDR1 MNHGY and CDR2 SAAAGT. The CDR3 covers 16 residues. CDR3: CASSSSRTKGRDEQFF. CDR3 nucleotides: TGTGCCAGCAGTTCCTCCCGGACGAAGGGTAGGGATGAGCAGTTCTTC.